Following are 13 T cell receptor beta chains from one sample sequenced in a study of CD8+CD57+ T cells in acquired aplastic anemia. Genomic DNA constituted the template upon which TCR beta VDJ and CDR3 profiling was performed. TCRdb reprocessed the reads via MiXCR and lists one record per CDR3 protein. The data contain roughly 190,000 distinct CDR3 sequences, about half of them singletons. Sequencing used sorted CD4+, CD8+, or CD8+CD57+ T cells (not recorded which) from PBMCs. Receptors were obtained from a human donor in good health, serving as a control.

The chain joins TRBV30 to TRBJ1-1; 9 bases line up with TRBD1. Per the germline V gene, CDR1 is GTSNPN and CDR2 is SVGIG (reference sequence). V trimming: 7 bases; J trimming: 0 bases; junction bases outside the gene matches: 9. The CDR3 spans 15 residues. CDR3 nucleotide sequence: TGTGCCTACATCCCGGGACAGGGTTTGAACACTGAAGCTTTCTTT. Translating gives CAYIPGQGLNTEAFF.

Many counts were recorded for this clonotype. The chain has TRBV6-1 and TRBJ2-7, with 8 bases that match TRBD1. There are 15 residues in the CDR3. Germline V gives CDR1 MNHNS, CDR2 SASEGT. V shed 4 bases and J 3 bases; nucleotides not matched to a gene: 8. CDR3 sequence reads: CASSVYRGVGYEQYF. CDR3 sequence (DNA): TGTGCCAGCAGTGTGTACAGGGGGGTGGGCTACGAGCAGTACTTC.

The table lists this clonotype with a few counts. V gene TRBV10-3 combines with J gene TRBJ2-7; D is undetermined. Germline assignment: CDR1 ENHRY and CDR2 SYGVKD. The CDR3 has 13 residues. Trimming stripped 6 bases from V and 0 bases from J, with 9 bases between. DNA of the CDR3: TGTGCCATCAGCCCGACAAGCTCCTACGAGCAGTACTTC. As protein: CAISPTSSYEQYF.

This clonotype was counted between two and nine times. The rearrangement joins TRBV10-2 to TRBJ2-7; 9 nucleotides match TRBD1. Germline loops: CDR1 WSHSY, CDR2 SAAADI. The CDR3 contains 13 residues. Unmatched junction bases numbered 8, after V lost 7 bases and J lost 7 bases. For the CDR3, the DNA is TGCGCCAGCAACGCCGGGACAGGGCGGGAGCAGTACTTC. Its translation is CASNAGTGREQYF.

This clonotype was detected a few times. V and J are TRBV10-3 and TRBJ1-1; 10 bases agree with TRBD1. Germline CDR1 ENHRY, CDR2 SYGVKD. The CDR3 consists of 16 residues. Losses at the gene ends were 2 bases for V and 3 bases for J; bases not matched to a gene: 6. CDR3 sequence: CAISEPADRGDTEAFF. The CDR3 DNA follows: TGTGCCATCAGTGAGCCCGCGGACAGGGGGGACACTGAAGCTTTCTTT.

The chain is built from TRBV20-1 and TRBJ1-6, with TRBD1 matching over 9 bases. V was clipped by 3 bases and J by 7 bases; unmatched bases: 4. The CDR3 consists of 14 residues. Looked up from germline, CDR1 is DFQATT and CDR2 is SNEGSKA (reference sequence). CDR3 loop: CSARTGTGNSPLHF. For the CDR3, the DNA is TGCAGTGCTAGGACCGGGACAGGGAATTCACCCCTCCACTTT.

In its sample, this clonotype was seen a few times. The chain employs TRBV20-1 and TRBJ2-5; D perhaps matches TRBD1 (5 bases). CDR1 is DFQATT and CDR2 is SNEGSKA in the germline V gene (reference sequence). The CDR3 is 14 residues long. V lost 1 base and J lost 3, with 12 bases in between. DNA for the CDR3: TGCAGTGCTAGAGTTGGGGCAGGTGAAGAGACCCAGTACTTC. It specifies CSARVGAGEETQYF.

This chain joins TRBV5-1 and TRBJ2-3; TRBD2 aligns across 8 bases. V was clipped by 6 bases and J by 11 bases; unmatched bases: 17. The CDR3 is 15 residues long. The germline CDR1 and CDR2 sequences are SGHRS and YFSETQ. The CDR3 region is CASMSSGEAYNEQYF. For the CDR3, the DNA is TGCGCCAGCATGAGTAGCGGGGAGGCCTACAATGAGCAGTATTTT.

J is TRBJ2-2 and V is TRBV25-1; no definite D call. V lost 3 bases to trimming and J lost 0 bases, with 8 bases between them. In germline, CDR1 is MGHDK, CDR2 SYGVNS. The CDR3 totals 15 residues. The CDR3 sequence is CASSDPQANTGELFF. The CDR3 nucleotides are TGTGCCAGCAGTGACCCGCAAGCGAACACCGGGGAGCTGTTTTTT.

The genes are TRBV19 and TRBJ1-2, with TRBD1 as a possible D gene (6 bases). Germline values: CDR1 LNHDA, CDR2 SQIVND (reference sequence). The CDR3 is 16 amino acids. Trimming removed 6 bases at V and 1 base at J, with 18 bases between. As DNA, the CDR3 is TGTGCCAGTAGCCTACTAGGGGACACCATTAACTATGGCTACACCTTC. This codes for CASSLLGDTINYGYTF.

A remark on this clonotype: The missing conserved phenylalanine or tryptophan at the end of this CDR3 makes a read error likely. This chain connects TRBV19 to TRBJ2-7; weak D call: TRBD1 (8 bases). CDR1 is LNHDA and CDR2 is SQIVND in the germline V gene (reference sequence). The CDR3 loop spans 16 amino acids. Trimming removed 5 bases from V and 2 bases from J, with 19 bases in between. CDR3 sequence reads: CASSVGSGTGPYEQYL. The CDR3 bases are TGTGCCAGTAGTGTGGGGAGCGGGACAGGCCCCTACGAGCAGTACCTC.

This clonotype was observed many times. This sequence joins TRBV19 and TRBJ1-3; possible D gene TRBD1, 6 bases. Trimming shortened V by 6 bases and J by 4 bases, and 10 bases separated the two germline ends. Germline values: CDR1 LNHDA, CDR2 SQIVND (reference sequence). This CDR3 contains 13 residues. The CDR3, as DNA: TGTGCCAGTAGACAGGGTTCGGGAAACACCATATATTTT. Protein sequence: CASRQGSGNTIYF.

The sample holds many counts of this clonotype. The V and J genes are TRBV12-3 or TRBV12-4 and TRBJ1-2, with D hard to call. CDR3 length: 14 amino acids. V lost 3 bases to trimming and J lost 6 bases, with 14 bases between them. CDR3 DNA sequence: TGTGCCAGCAGTTTCAACGGGATGCAAAATGGCTACACCTTC. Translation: CASSFNGMQNGYTF.